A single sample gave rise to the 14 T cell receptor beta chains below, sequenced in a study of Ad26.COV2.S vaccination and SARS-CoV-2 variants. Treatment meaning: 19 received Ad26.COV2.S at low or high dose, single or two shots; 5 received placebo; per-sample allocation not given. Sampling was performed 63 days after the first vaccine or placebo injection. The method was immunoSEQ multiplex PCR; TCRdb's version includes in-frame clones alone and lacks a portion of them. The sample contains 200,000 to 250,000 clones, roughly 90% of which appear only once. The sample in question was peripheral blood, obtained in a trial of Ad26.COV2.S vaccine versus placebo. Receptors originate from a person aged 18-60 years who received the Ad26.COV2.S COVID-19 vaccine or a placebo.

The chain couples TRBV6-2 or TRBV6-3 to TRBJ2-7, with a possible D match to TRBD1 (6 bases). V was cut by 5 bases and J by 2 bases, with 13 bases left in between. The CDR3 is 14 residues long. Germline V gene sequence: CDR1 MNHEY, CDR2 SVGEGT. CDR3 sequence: CASSPWDTTYEQYF. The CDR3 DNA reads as TGTGCCAGCAGTCCATGGGACACTACCTACGAGCAGTACTTC.

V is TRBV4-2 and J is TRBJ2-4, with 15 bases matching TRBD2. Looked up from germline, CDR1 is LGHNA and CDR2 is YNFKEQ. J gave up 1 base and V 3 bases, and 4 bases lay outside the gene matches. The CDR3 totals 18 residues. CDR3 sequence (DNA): TGTGCCAGCAGCCAGGGACTAGCGGGAGGAGGGGCCAAAAACATTCAGTACTTC. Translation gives CASSQGLAGGGAKNIQYF.

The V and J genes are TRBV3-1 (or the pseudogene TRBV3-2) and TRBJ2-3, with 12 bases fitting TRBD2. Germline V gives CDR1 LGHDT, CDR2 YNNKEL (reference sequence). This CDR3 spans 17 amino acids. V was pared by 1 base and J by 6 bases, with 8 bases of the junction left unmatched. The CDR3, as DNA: TGTGCCAGCAGCCAAGGACTAGCGGGAGCGAGGCGGGATACGCAGTATTTT. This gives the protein CASSQGLAGARRDTQYF.

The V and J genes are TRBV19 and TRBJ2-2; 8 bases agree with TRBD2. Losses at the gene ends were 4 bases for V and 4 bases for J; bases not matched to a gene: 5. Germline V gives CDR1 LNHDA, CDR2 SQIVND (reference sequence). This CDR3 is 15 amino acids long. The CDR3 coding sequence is TGTGCCAGTAGTACACGGACTAGCCCCACCGGGGAGCTGTTTTTT. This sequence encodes CASSTRTSPTGELFF.

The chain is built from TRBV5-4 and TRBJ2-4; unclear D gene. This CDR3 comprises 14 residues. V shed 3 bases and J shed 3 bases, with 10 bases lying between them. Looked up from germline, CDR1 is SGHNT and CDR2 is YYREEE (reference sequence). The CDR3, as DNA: TGTGCCAGCAGCTCGAACACTGGCAAAAACATTCAGTACTTC. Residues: CASSSNTGKNIQYF.

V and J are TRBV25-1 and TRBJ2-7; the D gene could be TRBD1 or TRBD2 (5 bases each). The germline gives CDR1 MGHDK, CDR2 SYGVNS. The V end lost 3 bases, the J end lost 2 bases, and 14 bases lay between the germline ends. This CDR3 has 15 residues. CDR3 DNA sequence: TGTGCCAGCAGTGATGACAGAGAGGGGCCCTACGAGCAGTACTTC. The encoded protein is CASSDDREGPYEQYF.

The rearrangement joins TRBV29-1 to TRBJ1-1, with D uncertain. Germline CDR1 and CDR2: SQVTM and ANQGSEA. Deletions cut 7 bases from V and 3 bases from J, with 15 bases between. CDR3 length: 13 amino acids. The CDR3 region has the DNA TGCAGCGCCGCGGGGTCCTTGGACACTGAAGCTTTCTTT. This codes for CSAAGSLDTEAFF.

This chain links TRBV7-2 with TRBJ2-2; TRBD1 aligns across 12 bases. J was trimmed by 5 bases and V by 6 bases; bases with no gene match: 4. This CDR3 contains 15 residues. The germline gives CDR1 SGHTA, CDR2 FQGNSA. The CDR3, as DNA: TGTGCCAGCAGTCGGGACAGGGGGCGAACCGGGGAGCTGTTTTTT. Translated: CASSRDRGRTGELFF.

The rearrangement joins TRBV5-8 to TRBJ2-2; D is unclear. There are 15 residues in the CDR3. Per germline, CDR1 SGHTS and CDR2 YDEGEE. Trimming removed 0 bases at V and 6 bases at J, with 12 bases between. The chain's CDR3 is CASSLGLKRPGELFF. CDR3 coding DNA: TGTGCCAGCAGCTTGGGCCTAAAAAGACCCGGGGAGCTGTTTTTT.

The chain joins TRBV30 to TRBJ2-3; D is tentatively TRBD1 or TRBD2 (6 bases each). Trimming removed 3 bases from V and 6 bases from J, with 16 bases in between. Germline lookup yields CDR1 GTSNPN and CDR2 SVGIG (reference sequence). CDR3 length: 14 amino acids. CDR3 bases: TGTGCCTGGAGATTGACAGGAGCGGGCGATACGCAGTATTTT. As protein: CAWRLTGAGDTQYF.

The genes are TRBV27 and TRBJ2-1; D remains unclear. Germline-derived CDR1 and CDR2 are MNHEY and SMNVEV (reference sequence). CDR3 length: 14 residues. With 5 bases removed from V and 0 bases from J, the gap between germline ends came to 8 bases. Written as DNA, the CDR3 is TGTGCCAGCAGTAGTCTGAGCTCCTACAATGAGCAGTTCTTC. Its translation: CASSSLSSYNEQFF.

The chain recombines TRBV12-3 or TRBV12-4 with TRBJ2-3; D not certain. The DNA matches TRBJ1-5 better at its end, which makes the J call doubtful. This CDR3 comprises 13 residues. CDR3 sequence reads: CASSLVVAGSQHF. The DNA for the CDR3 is TGTGCCAGCAGTTTAGTAGTCGCGGGGAGTCAGCATTTT.

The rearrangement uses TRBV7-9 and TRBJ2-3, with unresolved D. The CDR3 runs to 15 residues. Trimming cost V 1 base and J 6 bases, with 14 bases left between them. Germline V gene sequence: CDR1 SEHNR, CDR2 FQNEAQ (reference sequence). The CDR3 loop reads CASSLEARDRDTQYF. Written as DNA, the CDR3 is TGTGCCAGCAGCTTAGAGGCGCGAGATAGGGATACGCAGTATTTT. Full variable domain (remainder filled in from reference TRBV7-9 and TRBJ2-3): DTGVSQNPRHKITKRGQNVTFRCDPISEHNRLYWYRQTLGQGPEFLTYFQNEAQLEKSRLLSDRFSAERPKGSFSTLEIQRTEQGDSAMYLCASSLEARDRDTQYFGPGTRLTVL.

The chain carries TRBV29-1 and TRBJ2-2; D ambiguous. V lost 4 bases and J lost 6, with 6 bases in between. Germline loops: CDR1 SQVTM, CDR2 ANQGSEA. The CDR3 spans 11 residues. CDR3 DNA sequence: TGCAGCGTTGTTTATTCCGGGGAGCTGTTTTTT. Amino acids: CSVVYSGELFF.